Shown below are 8 T cell receptor beta chains from a single sample sequenced in a study of blood T cell repertoires in COVID-19. TCRdb keeps only in-frame clones here, not all; method: immunoSEQ multiplex PCR. The table shows fewer than 650,000 clones, with about 89% occurring only once. The source material was peripheral blood. Receptors were obtained from a woman aged 45-60 years with COVID-19, enrolled during active disease.

The CDR3 is CASRSPGASGGPTGELFF. The CDR3 DNA sequence: TGTGCAAGTCGCTCTCCCGGGGCTAGCGGGGGACCTACCGGGGAGCTGTTTTTT. The chain couples TRBV12-2 to TRBJ2-2; the table's D call TRBD2 went unverified against the DNA. TRBV12-2 is a pseudogene. This CDR3 contains 18 residues.

This chain connects TRBV30 to TRBJ2-7; 10 bases align to TRBD2. The CDR3 runs to 18 residues. Unmatched junction bases numbered 16, after V lost 1 base and J lost 4 bases. Germline-derived CDR1 and CDR2 are GTSNPN and SVGIG (reference sequence). The CDR3 nucleotides read TGTGCCTGGAGTGATGACGGGACTAGCGTCCGGGAATCTTACGAGCAGTACTTC. Translation gives CAWSDDGTSVRESYEQYF. Based on the CDR3 plus reference TRBV30 and TRBJ2-7, the full variable domain is SQTIHQWPATLVQPVGSPLSLECTVEGTSNPNLYWYRQAAGRGLQLLFYSVGIGQISSEVPQNLSASRPQDRQFILSSKKLLLSDSGFYLCAWSDDGTSVRESYEQYFGPGTRLTVT.

The chain employs TRBV9 and TRBJ1-1, with D perhaps TRBD1 (5 bases). Germline lookup yields CDR1 SGDLS and CDR2 YYNGEE. V shed 4 bases and J shed 4 bases, with 11 bases lying between them. The CDR3 is 13 amino acids. CDR3 DNA: TGTGCCAGCAGCCCCCCGGGGGGCACTGAAGCTTTCTTT. It is translated as CASSPPGGTEAFF.

The chain uses TRBV6-5 and TRBJ2-2; 10 positions match TRBD1. V was clipped by 8 bases and J by 2 bases; unmatched bases: 5. Germline V gene lookup returns CDR1 MNHEY and CDR2 SVGAGI. The CDR3 is 15 amino acids. The CDR3 region has the DNA TGTGCCAGCGGGACAGGGGTTGTCAACACCGGGGAGCTGTTTTTT. It specifies CASGTGVVNTGELFF.

This rearrangement joins TRBV21-1 to TRBJ2-3; no check of the table's D call, TRBD2, against the DNA was made. TRBV21-1 is a known pseudogene. The CDR3 is 19 residues long. Written as DNA, the CDR3 is TGTGCCAGCAGCAAGGCCCGGCGGACTAGCGGGGGGCCCACAGATACGCAGTATTTT. Residues: CASSKARRTSGGPTDTQYF.

The V gene is TRBV5-1, the J gene TRBJ1-2, with 12 nucleotides matching TRBD1. J lost 9 bases, V lost 0 bases, and 6 bases had no gene match. Germline V gives CDR1 SGHRS, CDR2 YFSETQ. This CDR3 contains 15 residues. Here the CDR3 reads CASSLVGGTGGSYTF. The CDR3 DNA reads TGCGCCAGCAGCTTGGTCGGCGGGACAGGGGGCAGCTACACCTTC.

The chain recombines TRBV30 with TRBJ1-5, with a tentative D call TRBD1 (6 bases). Per germline, CDR1 GTSNPN and CDR2 SVGIG (reference sequence). The V and J ends lost 2 bases and 3 bases respectively, with 8 bases between them. The CDR3 is 13 residues long. The chain's CDR3 is CAWSHRDNQPQHF. DNA of the CDR3: TGTGCCTGGAGTCACAGGGACAATCAGCCCCAGCATTTT.

V and J are TRBV18 and TRBJ2-1, with 9 bases matching TRBD1. This CDR3 contains 16 residues. The ends lost 1 base at V and 9 bases at J; junction bases unmatched: 10. CDR1 KGHSH and CDR2 LQKENI come from the germline V gene. The CDR3 sequence: CASSPLDRGRISEQFF. As DNA, the CDR3 is TGTGCCAGCTCACCACTGGACAGGGGAAGGATAAGTGAGCAGTTCTTC.